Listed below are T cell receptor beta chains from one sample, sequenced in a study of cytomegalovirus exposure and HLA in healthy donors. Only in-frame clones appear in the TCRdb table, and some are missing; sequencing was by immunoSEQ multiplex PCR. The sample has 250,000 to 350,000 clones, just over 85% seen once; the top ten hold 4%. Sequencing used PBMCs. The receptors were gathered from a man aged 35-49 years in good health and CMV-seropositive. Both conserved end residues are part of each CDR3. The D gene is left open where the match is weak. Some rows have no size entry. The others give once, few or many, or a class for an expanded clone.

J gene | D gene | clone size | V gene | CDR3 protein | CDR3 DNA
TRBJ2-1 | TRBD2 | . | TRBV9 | CASSGSGRAYNEQFF | TGTGCCAGCAGCGGTAGCGGGAGGGCCTACAATGAGCAGTTCTTC
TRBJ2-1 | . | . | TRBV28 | CASSLTRSTESSYNEQFF | TGTGCCAGCAGCCTGACCCGATCGACAGAGAGCTCCTACAATGAGCAGTTCTTC
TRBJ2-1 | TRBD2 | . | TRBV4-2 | CASSGLAEYNEQFF | TGTGCCAGCAGCGGACTAGCGGAGTACAATGAGCAGTTCTTC
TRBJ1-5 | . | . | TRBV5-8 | CASSWATPGQNSNQPQHF | TGTGCCAGCAGCTGGGCAACCCCGGGACAAAATAGCAATCAGCCCCAGCATTTT
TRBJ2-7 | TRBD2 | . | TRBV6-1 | CASSEGLAGSYEQYF | TGTGCCAGCAGTGAAGGACTAGCGGGCTCCTACGAGCAGTACTTC
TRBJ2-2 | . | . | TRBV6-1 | CASTGRRTGELFF | TGTGCCAGCACCGGTCGGCGGACCGGGGAGCTGTTTTTT
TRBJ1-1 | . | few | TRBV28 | CASSRNTEAFF | TGTGCCAGCTCCCGGAACACTGAAGCTTTCTTT
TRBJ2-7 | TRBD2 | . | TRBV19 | CASSRPGLAGSYEQYF | TGTGCCAGTAGCAGACCGGGACTAGCGGGGTCCTACGAGCAGTACTTC
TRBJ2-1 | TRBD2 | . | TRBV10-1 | CASSARSGRAYNEQFF | TGCGCCAGCAGTGCCCGGAGCGGGAGGGCCTACAATGAGCAGTTCTTC
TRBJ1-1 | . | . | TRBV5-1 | CASTGGNTEAFF | TGCGCCAGCACCGGTGGGAACACTGAAGCTTTCTTT
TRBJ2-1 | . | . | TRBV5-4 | CASSLQGNSYNEQFF | TGTGCCAGCAGCTTGCAGGGAAACTCCTACAATGAGCAGTTCTTC
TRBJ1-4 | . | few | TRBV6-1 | CASSEASSSGGEKLFF | TGTGCCAGCAGTGAAGCAAGTTCCAGTGGCGGTGAAAAACTGTTTTTT
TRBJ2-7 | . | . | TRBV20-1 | CSGISSEQYF | TGCAGTGGTATCTCCTCCGAGCAGTACTTC
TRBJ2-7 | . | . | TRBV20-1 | CSAGQGYEQYF | TGCAGTGCGGGTCAGGGGTACGAGCAGTACTTC
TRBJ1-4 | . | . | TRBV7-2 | CASSLGVQLLNEKLFF | TGTGCCAGCAGCTTAGGCGTACAGTTGCTGAATGAAAAACTGTTTTTT
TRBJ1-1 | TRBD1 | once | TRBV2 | CASSDDRGLRNTEAFF | TGTGCCAGCAGTGACGACAGGGGGCTGAGGAACACTGAAGCTTTCTTT
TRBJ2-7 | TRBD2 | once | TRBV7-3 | CASSLRGGAGGISYEQYF | TGTGCCAGCAGCTTACGTGGTGGTGCGGGAGGTATCTCCTACGAGCAGTACTTC
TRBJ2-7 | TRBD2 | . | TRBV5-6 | CASSSGTSGSYEQYF | TGTGCCAGCAGCTCCGGGACTAGCGGCTCCTACGAGCAGTACTTC
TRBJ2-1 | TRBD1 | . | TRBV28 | CASSRPWTGVTTEDEQFF | TGTGCCAGCTCGAGGCCCTGGACAGGGGTAACGACCGAGGATGAGCAGTTCTTC
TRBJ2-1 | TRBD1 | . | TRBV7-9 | CASSPTGQGNEQFF | TGTGCCAGCAGCCCCACTGGACAGGGGAATGAGCAGTTCTTC
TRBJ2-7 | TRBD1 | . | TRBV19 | CASSMIGTGFYEQYF | TGTGCCAGTAGTATGATCGGGACAGGGTTCTACGAGCAGTACTTC
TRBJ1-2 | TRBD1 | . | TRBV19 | CASSPPGQGSGYTF | TGTGCCAGTAGTCCGCCGGGACAGGGAAGCGGCTACACCTTC
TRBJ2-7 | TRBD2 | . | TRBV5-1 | CASSSPGTTRYEQYF | TGCGCCAGCAGCTCCCCCGGGACTACCCGCTACGAGCAGTACTTC
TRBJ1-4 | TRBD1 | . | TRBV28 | CASSMGQGLNEKLFF | TGTGCCAGCAGTATGGGACAGGGGCTTAATGAAAAACTGTTTTTT
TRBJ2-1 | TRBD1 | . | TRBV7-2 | CASSRNRGGVSNEQFF | TGTGCCAGCAGTCGAAACAGGGGTGGGGTTTCCAATGAGCAGTTCTTC
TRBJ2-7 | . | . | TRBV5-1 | CASSWGRAFTDEQYF | TGCGCCAGCAGCTGGGGGCGGGCGTTTACCGACGAGCAGTACTTC
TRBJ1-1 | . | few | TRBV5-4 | CASSLDRTEAFF | TGTGCCAGCAGCTTGGATCGCACTGAAGCTTTCTTT
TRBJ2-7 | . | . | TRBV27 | CASGAGTASYEQYF | TGTGCCAGCGGGGCGGGGACAGCCTCCTACGAGCAGTACTTC
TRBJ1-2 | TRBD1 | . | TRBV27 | CASSPTGGYGYTF | TGTGCCAGCAGCCCCACAGGGGGCTATGGCTACACCTTC
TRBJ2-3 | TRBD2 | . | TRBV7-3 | CASSPRLAGDTQYF | TGTGCCAGCAGCCCCAGACTAGCTGGGGATACGCAGTATTTT
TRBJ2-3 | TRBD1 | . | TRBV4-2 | CASSQNRGADTQYF | TGTGCCAGCAGCCAAAACAGGGGAGCAGATACGCAGTATTTT
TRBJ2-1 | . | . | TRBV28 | CASTAPQGWGNEQFF | TGTGCCAGCACCGCGCCACAGGGATGGGGCAATGAGCAGTTCTTC
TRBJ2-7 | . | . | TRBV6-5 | CASSYSPTAYEQYF | TGTGCCAGCAGTTACTCCCCGACAGCCTACGAGCAGTACTTC
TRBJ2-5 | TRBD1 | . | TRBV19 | CASSPRTGYQETQYF | TGTGCCAGTAGTCCAAGGACAGGCTACCAAGAGACCCAGTACTTC
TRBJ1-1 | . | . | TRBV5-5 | CASSRGENTEAFF | TGTGCCAGCAGCCGGGGGGAGAACACTGAAGCTTTCTTT
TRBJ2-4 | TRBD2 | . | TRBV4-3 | CASSHGTSGRLNIQYF | TGCGCCAGCAGCCACGGGACTAGCGGGAGGCTAAACATTCAGTACTTC
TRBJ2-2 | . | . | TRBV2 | CASRLDTGELFF | TGTGCCAGCCGACTAGACACCGGGGAGCTGTTTTTT
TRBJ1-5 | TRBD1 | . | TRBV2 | CASSLQGANQPQHF | TGTGCCAGCAGTCTACAGGGGGCGAATCAGCCCCAGCATTTT
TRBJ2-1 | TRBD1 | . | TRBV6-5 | CASSPTGTGSNEQFF | TGTGCCAGCAGCCCGACCGGGACAGGGAGTAATGAGCAGTTCTTC
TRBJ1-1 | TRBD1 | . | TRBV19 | CATTRGGGASTEAFF | TGTGCCACCACCAGAGGAGGGGGCGCATCCACTGAAGCTTTCTTT
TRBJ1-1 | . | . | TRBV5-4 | CASSGRVWNTEAFF | TGTGCCAGCAGCGGCAGGGTGTGGAACACTGAAGCTTTCTTT
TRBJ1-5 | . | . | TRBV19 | CASSMIQLNQPQHF | TGTGCCAGTAGTATGATACAGCTAAATCAGCCCCAGCATTTT
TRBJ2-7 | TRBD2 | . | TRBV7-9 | CASRGLAGVRDTYEQYF | TGTGCCAGCCGGGGACTAGCGGGAGTACGAGACACCTACGAGCAGTACTTC
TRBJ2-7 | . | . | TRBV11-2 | CASSGRTADSYEQYF | TGTGCCAGCAGCGGCCGGACAGCGGACTCCTACGAGCAGTACTTC
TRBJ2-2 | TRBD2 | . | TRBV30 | CAWSAPGLANTGELFF | TGTGCCTGGAGTGCTCCGGGACTAGCGAACACCGGGGAGCTGTTTTTT
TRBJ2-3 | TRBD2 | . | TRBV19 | CASSPLGAGGTDTQYF | TGTGCCAGTAGTCCTCTGGGGGCGGGAGGGACAGATACGCAGTATTTT
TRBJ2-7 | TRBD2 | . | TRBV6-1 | CASSEASGRMYEQYF | TGTGCCAGCAGTGAAGCTAGCGGGAGGATGTACGAGCAGTACTTC
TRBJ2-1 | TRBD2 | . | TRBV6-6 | CASRRILAVDEQFF | TGTGCCAGCAGGCGTATCCTAGCGGTTGATGAGCAGTTCTTC
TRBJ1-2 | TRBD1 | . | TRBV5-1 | CASSNPGGGYTF | TGCGCCAGCAGCAACCCAGGGGGCGGCTACACCTTC
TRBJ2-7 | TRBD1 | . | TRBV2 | CASSEGTGWHEQYF | TGTGCCAGCAGTGAAGGGACAGGGTGGCACGAGCAGTACTTC